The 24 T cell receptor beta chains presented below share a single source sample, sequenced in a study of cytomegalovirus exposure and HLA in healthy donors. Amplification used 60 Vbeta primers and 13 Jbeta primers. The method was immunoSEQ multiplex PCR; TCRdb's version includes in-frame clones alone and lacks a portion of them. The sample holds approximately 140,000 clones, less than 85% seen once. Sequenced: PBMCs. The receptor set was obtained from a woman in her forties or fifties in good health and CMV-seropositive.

DNA for the CDR3: TGTGCCAGCAGCTTCCGCGGAGGGACTAGCGGGGAATCCTACGAGCAGTACTTC. Encoded protein: CASSFRGGTSGESYEQYF. V usage is TRBV7-9 and J usage is TRBJ2-7, with 13 bases identical to TRBD2. This CDR3 contains 18 residues. With 3 bases clipped from V and 1 base from J, the junction kept 9 bases outside the gene matches. In germline, CDR1 is SEHNR, CDR2 FQNEAQ (reference sequence).

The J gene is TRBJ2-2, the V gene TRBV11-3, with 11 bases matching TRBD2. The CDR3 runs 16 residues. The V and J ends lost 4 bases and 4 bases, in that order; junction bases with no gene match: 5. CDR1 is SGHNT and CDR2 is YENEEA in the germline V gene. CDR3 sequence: CASSSLAGGTTGELFF. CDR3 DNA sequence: TGTGCCAGCAGCTCCTTAGCGGGGGGGACCACCGGGGAGCTGTTTTTT.

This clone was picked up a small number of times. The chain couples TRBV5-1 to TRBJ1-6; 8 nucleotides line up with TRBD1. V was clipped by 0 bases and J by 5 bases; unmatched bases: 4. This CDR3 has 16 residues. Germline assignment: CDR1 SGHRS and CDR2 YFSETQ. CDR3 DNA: TGCGCCAGCAGCTTGGGCCAGACAGGGGATAATTCACCCCTCCACTTT. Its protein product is CASSLGQTGDNSPLHF.

CDR3 in DNA: TGTGCCAGCAGTCTCTATACAGGGATCCTCTACGAGCAGTACTTC. It yields the protein CASSLYTGILYEQYF. This rearrangement joins TRBV28 to TRBJ2-7; tentative D call: TRBD1 (6 bases). V lost 5 bases and J lost 3, with 17 bases in between. Germline CDR1 reads MDHEN; CDR2 reads SYDVKM. The CDR3 is 15 residues long.

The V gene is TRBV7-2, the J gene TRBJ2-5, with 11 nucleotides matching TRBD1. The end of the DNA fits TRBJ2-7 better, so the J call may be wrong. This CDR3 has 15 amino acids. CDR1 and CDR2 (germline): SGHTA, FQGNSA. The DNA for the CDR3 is TGTGCCAGCAGCTCCGGGACAGGGGGTTCCTACGAGCAGTACTTC. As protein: CASSSGTGGSYEQYF.

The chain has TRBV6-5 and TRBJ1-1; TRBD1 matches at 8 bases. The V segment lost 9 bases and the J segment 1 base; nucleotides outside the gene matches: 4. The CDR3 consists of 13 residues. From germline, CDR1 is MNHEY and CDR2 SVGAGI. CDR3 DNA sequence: TGTGCCAGTGGACAGGGAGAGAACACTGAAGCTTTCTTT. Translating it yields CASGQGENTEAFF.

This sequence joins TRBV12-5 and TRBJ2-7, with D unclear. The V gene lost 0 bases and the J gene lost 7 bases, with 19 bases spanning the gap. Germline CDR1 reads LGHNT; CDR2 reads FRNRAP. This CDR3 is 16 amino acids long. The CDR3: CASGLVLGLQAREQYF. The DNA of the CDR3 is TGTGCTAGTGGTTTGGTATTGGGCCTCCAGGCTCGGGAGCAGTACTTC.

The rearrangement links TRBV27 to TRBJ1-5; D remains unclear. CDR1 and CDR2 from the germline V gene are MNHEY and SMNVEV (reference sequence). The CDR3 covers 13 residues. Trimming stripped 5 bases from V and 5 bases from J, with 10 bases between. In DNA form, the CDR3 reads TGTGCCAGCAGTCCCGGAGAGGATCAGCCCCAGCATTTT. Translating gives CASSPGEDQPQHF.

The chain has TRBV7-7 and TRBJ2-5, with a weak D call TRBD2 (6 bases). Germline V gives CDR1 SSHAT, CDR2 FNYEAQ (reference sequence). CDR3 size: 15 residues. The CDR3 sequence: CASVLQLGGQETQYF. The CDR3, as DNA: TGTGCTAGCGTTCTCCAGCTCGGGGGCCAAGAGACCCAGTACTTC.

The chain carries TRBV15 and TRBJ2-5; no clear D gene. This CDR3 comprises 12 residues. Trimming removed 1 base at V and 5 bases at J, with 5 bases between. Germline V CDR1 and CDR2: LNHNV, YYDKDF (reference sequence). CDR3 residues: CATSRVGETQYF. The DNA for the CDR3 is TGTGCCACCAGCAGAGTCGGGGAGACCCAGTACTTC.

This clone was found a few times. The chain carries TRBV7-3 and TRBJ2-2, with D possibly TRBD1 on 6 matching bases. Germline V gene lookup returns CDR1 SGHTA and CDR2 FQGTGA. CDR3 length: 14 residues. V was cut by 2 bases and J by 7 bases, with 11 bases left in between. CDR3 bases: TGTGCCAGCAGCTTAGTCAGGGGCCACGGGGAGCTGTTTTTT. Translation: CASSLVRGHGELFF.

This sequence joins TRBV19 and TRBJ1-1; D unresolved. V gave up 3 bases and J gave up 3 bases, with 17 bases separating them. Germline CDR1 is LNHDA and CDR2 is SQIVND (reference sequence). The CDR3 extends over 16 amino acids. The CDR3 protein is CASSIGRTPIDTEAFF. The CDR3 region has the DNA TGTGCCAGTAGTATCGGCAGGACTCCCATAGACACTGAAGCTTTCTTT. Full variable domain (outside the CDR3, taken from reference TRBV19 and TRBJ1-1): DGGITQSPKYLFRKEGQNVTLSCEQNLNHDAMYWYRQDPGQGLRLIYYSQIVNDFQKGDIAEGYSVSREKKESFPLTVTSAQKNPTAFYLCASSIGRTPIDTEAFFGQGTRLTVV.

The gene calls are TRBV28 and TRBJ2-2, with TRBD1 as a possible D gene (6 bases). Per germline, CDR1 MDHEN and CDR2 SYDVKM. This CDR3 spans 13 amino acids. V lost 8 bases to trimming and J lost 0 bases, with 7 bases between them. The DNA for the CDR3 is TGTGCCAGCGGGGGCCCGAACACCGGGGAGCTGTTTTTT. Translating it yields CASGGPNTGELFF.

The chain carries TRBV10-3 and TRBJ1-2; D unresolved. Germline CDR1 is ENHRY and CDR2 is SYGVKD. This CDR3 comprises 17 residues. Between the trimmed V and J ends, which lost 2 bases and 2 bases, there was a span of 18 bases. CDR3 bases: TGTGCCATCAGTGAGGGAGGGCTACCCGGTTCCAACTATGGCTACACCTTC. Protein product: CAISEGGLPGSNYGYTF.

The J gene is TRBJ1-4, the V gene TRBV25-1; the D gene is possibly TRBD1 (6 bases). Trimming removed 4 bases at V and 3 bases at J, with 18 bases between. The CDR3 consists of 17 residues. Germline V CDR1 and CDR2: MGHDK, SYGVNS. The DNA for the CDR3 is TGTGCCAGCAGTGGAGGAACAGGGTGGCAAGCTAATGAAAAACTGTTTTTT. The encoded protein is CASSGGTGWQANEKLFF.

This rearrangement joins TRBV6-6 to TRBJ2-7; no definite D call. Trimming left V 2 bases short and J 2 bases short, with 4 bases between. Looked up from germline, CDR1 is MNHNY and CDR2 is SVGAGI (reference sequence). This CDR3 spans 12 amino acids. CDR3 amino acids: CASSYPTYEQYF. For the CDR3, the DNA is TGTGCCAGCAGTTACCCCACCTACGAGCAGTACTTC.

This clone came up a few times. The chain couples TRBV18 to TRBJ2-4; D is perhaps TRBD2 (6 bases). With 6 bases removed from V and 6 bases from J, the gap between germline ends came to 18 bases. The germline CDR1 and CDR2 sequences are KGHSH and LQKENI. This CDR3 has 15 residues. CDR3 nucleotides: TGTGCCAGCTCGTTATCGGGGGACGTGGGAAACATTCAGTACTTC. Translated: CASSLSGDVGNIQYF.

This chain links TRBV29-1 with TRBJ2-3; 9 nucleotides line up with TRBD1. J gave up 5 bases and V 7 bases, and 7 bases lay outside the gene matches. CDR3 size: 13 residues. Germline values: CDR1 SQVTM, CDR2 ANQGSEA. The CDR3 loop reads CSGGQGLGDTQYF. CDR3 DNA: TGCAGCGGGGGACAGGGTCTAGGAGATACGCAGTATTTT.

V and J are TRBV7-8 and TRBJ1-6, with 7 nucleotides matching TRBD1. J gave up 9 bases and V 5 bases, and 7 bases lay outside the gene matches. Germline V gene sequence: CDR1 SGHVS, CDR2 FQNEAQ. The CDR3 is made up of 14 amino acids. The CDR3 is CASSPPTGVSPLHF. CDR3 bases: TGTGCCAGCAGCCCGCCAACAGGGGTTTCACCCCTCCACTTT.

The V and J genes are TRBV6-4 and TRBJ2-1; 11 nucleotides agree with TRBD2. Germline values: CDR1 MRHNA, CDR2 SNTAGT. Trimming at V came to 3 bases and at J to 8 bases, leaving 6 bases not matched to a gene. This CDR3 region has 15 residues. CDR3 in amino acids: CASSELAGEAYEQFF. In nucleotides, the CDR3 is TGTGCCAGCAGTGAACTAGCGGGGGAAGCGTATGAGCAGTTCTTC.

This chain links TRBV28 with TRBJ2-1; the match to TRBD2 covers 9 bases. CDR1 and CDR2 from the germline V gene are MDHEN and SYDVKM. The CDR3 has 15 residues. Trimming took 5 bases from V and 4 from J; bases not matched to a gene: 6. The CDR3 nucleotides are TGTGCCAGCAGTCCGAGCGGGGGGCTGTACAATGAGCAGTTCTTC. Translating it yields CASSPSGGLYNEQFF.

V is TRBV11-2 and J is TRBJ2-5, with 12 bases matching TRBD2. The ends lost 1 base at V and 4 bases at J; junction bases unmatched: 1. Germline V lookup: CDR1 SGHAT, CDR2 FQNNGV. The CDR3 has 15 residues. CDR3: CASSLALAGGETQYF. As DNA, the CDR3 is TGTGCCAGCAGCTTAGCACTAGCGGGGGGAGAGACCCAGTACTTC. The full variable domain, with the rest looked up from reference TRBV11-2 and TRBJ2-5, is EAGVAQSPRYKIIEKRQSVAFWCNPISGHATLYWYQQILGQGPKLLIQFQNNGVVDDSQLPKDRFSAERLKGVDSTLKIQPAKLEDSAVYLCASSLALAGGETQYFGPGTRLLVL.

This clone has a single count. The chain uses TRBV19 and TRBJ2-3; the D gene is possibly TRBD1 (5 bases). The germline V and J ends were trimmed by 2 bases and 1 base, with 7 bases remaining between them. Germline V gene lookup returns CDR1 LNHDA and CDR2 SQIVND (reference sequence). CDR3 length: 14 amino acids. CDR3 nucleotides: TGTGCCAGTAGTATAATAGGGGGCACAGATACGCAGTATTTT. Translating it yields CASSIIGGTDTQYF.

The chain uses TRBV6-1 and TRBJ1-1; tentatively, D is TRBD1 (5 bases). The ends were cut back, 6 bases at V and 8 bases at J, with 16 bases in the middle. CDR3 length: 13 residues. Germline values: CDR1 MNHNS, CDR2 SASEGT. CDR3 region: CASSERGLIEAFF. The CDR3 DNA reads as TGTGCCAGCAGCGAAAGGGGTCTCATCGAAGCTTTCTTT.